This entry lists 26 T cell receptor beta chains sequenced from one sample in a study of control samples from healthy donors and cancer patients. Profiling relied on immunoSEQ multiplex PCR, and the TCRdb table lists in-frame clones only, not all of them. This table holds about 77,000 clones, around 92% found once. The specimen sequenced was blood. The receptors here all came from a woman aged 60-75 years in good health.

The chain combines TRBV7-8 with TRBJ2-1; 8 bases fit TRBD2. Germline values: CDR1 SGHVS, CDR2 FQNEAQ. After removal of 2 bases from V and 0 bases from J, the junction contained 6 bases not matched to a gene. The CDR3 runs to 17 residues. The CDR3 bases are TGTGCCAGCAGCTTAAGAGCCGGGACTAGCTCCTACAATGAGCAGTTCTTC. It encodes CASSLRAGTSSYNEQFF.

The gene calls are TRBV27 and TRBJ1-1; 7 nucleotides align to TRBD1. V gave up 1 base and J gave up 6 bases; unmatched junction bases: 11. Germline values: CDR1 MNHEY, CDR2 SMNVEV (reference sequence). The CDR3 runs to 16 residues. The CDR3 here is CASSLFGRRDRPEAFF. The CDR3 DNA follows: TGTGCCAGCAGTTTATTTGGCAGGAGGGACAGACCTGAAGCTTTCTTT.

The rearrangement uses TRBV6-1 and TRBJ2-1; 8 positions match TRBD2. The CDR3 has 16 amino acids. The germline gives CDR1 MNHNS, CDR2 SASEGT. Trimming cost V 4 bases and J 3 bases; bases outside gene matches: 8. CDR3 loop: CASSGPPGLGYNEQFF. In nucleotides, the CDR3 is TGTGCCAGCAGTGGACCCCCGGGACTAGGCTACAATGAGCAGTTCTTC.

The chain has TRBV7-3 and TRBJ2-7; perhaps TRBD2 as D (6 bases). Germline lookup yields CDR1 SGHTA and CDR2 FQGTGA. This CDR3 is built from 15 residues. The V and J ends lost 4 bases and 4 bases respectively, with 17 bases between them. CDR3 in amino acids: CASSSFGGPGYEQYF. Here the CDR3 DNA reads TGTGCCAGCAGCTCGTTCGGGGGACCCGGATACGAGCAGTACTTC.

Here the CDR3 DNA reads TGTGCCAGCAGCCAAGGACAGGGAAATGAGCAGTTCTTC. Translated: CASSQGQGNEQFF. V usage is TRBV3-1 (or the pseudogene TRBV3-2) and J usage is TRBJ2-1, with 7 bases lining up with TRBD1. The CDR3 runs 13 residues. Germline V gives CDR1 LGHDT, CDR2 YNNKEL (reference sequence). V lost 1 base and J lost 7; bases outside the gene matches: 1.

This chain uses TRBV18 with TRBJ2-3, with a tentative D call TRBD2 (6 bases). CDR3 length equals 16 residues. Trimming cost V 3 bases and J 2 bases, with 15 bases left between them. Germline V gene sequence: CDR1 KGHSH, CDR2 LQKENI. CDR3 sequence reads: CASSPIGGAITDTQYF. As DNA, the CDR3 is TGTGCCAGCTCACCTATCGGGGGAGCTATCACAGATACGCAGTATTTT. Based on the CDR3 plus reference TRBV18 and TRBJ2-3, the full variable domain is NAGVMQNPRHLVRRRGQEARLRCSPMKGHSHVYWYRQLPEEGLKFMVYLQKENIIDESGMPKERFSAEFPKEGPSILRIQQVVRGDSAAYFCASSPIGGAITDTQYFGPGTRLTVL.

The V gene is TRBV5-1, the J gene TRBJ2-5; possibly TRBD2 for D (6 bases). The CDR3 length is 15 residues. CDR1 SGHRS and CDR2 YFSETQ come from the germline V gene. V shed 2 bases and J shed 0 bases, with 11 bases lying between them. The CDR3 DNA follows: TGCGCCAGCAGCTTAGTACTAGCAAACCAAGAGACCCAGTACTTC. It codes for CASSLVLANQETQYF.

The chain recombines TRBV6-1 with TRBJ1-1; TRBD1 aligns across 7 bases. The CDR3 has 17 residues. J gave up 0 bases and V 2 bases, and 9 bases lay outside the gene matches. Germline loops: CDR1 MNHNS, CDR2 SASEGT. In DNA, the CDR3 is TGTGCCAGCAGTGAACTCCCCCTGGGACAGCTGAACACTGAAGCTTTCTTT. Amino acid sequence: CASSELPLGQLNTEAFF.

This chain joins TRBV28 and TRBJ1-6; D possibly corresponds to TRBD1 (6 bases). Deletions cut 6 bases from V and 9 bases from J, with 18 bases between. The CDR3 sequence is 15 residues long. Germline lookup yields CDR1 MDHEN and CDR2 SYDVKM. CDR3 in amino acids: CASSSHQGSRSPLHF. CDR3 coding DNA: TGTGCCAGCAGCTCCCACCAGGGGTCGCGTTCACCCCTCCACTTT. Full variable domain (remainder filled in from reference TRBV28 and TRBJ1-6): DVKVTQSSRYLVKRTGEKVFLECVQDMDHENMFWYRQDPGLGLRLIYFSYDVKMKEKGDIPEGYSVSREKKERFSLILESASTNQTSMYLCASSSHQGSRSPLHFGNGTRLTVT.

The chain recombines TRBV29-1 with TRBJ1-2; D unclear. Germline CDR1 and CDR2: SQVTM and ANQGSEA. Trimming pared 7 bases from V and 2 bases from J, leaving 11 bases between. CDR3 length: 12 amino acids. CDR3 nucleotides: TGCAGCGCAATGGATTCCAACTATGGCTACACCTTC. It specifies CSAMDSNYGYTF.

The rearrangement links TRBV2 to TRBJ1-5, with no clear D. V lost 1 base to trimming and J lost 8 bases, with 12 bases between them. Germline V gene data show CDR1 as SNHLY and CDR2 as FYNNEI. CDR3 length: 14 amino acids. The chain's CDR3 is CASSEGTPYEPQHF. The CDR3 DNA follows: TGTGCCAGCAGTGAAGGGACGCCCTACGAGCCCCAGCATTTT.

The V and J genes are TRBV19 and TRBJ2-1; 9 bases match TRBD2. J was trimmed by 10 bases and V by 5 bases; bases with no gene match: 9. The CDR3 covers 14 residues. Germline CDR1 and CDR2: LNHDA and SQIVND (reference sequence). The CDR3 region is CASSSWTSVGEQFF. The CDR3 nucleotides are TGTGCCAGTAGTTCCTGGACTAGCGTGGGCGAGCAGTTCTTC.

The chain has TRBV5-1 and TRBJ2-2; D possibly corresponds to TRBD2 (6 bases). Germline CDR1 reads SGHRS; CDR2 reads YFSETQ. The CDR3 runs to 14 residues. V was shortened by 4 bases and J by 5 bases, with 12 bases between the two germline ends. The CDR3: CASSPRRGTGELFF. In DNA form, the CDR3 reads TGCGCCAGCAGCCCGAGGCGGGGAACCGGGGAGCTGTTTTTT.

The CDR3 DNA reads as TGTGCCTGGAGTCAGGGCCATGGCTACACCTTC. Residues: CAWSQGHGYTF. This chain connects TRBV30 to TRBJ1-2; a weak D match, TRBD1 (5 bases). Germline CDR1 is GTSNPN and CDR2 is SVGIG (reference sequence). V lost 2 bases to trimming and J lost 6 bases, with 7 bases between them. The CDR3 extends over 11 amino acids.

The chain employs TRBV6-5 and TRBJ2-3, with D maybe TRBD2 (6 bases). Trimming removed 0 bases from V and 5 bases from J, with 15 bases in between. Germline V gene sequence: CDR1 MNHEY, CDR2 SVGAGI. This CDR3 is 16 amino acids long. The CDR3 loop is CASSYSGGRREDTQYF. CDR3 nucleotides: TGTGCCAGCAGTTACTCGGGGGGTCGGCGTGAAGATACGCAGTATTTT.

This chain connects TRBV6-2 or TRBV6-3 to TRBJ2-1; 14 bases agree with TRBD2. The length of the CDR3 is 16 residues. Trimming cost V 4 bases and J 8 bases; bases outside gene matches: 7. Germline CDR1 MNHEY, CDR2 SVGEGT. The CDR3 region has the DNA TGTGCCAGCAGTTCCTCCGGGACTAGCGGGAGTTATGAGCAGTTCTTC. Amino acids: CASSSSGTSGSYEQFF.

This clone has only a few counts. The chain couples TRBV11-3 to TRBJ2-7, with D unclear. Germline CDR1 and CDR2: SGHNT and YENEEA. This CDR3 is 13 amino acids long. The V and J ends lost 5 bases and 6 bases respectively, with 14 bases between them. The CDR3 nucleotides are TGTGCCAGCAGCCAGGACCATAAGACCGAGCAGTACTTC. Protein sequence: CASSQDHKTEQYF.

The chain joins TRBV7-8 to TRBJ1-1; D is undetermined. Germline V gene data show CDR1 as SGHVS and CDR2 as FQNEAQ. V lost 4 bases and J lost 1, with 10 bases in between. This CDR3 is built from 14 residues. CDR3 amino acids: CASSSTTENTEAFF. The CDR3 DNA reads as TGTGCCAGCAGCTCAACAACCGAGAACACTGAAGCTTTCTTT.

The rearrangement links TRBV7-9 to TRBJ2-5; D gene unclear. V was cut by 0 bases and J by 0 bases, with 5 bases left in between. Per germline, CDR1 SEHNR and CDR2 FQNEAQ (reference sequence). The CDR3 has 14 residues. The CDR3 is CASSLAQYQETQYF. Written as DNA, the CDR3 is TGTGCCAGCAGCTTAGCTCAGTACCAAGAGACCCAGTACTTC.

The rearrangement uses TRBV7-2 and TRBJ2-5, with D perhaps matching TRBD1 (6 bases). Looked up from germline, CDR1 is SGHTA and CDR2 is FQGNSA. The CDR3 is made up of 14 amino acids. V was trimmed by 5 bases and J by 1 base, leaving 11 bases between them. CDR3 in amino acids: CASSASGVQETQYF. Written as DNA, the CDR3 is TGTGCCAGCAGCGCTTCAGGGGTCCAAGAGACCCAGTACTTC.

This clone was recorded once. CDR3 amino acids: CASSPSSGSFNTEAFF. In nucleotides, the CDR3 is TGTGCCAGCTCACCGTCCTCAGGGTCTTTTAACACTGAAGCTTTCTTT. The rearrangement links TRBV18 to TRBJ1-1; perhaps TRBD1 as D (5 bases). The V end was cut by 3 bases, the J end by 2 bases, with 16 bases between. Germline lookup yields CDR1 KGHSH and CDR2 LQKENI. This CDR3 comprises 16 residues. Full variable domain (rest looked up from reference TRBV18 and TRBJ1-1): NAGVMQNPRHLVRRRGQEARLRCSPMKGHSHVYWYRQLPEEGLKFMVYLQKENIIDESGMPKERFSAEFPKEGPSILRIQQVVRGDSAAYFCASSPSSGSFNTEAFFGQGTRLTVV.

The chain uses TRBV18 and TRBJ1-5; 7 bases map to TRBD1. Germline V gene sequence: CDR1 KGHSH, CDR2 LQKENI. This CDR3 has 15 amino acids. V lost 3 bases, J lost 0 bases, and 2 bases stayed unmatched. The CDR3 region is CASSPGTDSNQPQHF. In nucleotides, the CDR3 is TGTGCCAGCTCACCCGGGACAGATAGCAATCAGCCCCAGCATTTT.

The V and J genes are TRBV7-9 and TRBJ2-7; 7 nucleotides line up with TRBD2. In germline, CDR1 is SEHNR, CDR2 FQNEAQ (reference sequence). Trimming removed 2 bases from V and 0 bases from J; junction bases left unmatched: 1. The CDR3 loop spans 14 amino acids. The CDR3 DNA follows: TGTGCCAGCAGCTTACTAGCGGCCTCCTACGAGCAGTACTTC. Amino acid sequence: CASSLLAASYEQYF.

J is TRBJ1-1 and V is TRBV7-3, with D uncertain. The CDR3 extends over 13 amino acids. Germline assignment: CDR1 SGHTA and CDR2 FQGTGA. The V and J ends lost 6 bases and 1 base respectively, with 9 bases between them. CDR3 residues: CASSPNENTEAFF. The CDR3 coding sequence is TGTGCCAGCAGTCCCAATGAGAACACTGAAGCTTTCTTT.

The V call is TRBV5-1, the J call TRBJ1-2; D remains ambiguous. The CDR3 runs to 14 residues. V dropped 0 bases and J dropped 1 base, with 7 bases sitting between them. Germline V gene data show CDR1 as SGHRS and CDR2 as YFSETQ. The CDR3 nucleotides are TGCGCCAGCAGCTTGGATCCAAATAACTATGGCTACACCTTC. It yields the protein CASSLDPNNYGYTF. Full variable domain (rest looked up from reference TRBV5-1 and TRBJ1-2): KAGVTQTPRYLIKTRGQQVTLSCSPISGHRSVSWYQQTPGQGLQFLFEYFSETQRNKGNFPGRFSGRQFSNSRSEMNVSTLELGDSALYLCASSLDPNNYGYTFGSGTRLTVV.

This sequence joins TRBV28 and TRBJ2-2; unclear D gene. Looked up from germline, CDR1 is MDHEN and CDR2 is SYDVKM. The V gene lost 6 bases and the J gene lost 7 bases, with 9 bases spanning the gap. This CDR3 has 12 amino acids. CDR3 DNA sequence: TGTGCCAGCAGCCCCTCTGTCGGGGAGCTGTTTTTT. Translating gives CASSPSVGELFF.